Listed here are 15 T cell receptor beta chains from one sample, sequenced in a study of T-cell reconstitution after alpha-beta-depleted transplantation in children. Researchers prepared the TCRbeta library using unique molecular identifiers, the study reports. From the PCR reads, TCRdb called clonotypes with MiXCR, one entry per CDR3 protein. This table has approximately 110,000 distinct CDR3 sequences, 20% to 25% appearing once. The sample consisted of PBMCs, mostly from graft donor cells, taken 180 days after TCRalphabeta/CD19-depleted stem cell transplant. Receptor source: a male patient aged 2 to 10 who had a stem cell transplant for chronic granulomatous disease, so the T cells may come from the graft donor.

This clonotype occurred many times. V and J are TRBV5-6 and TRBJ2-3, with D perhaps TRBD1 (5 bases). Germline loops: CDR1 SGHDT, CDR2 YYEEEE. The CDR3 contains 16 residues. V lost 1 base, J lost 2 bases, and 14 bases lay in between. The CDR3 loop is CASSLYGQFITDTQYF. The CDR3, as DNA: TGTGCCAGCAGCTTGTACGGACAATTTATCACAGATACGCAGTATTTT.

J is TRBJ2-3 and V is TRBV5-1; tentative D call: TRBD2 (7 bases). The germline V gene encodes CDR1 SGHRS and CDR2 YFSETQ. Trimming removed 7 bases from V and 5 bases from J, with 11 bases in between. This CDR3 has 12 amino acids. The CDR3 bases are TGCGCCAGCCGCGGGGGCGGAGATACGCAGTATTTT. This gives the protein CASRGGGDTQYF.

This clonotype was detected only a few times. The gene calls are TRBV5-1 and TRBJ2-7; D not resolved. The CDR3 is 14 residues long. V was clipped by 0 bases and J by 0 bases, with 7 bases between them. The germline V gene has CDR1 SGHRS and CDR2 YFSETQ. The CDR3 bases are TGCGCCAGCAGCTTGGACGCGGTCTCCTACGAGCAGTACTTC. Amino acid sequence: CASSLDAVSYEQYF. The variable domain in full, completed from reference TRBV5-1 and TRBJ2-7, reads KAGVTQTPRYLIKTRGQQVTLSCSPISGHRSVSWYQQTPGQGLQFLFEYFSETQRNKGNFPGRFSGRQFSNSRSEMNVSTLELGDSALYLCASSLDAVSYEQYFGPGTRLTVT.

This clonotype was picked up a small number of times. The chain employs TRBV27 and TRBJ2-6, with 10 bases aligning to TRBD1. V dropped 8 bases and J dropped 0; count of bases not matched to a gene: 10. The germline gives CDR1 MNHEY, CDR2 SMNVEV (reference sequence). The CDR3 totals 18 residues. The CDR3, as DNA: TGTGCCAGCCATCGAGGGACAGGGGCTTCCTCTGGGGCCAACGTCCTGACTTTC. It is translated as CASHRGTGASSGANVLTF. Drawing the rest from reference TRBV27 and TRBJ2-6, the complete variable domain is EAQVTQNPRYLITVTGKKLTVTCSQNMNHEYMSWYRQDPGLGLRQIYYSMNVEVTDKGDVPEGYKVSRKEKRNFPLILESPSPNQTSLYFCASHRGTGASSGANVLTFGAGSRLTVL.

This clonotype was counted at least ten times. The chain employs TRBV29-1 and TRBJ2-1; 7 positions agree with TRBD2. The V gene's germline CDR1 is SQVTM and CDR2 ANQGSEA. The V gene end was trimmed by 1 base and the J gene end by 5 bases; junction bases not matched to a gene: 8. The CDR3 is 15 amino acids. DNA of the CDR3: TGCAGCGTTGAAGGGGTGGGAGGGCTAGACAATGAGCAGTTCTTC. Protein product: CSVEGVGGLDNEQFF.

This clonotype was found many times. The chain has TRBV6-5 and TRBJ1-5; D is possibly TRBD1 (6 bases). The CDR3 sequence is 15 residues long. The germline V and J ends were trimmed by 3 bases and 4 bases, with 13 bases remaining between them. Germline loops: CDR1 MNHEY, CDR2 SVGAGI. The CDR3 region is CASSYTGTPNQPQHF. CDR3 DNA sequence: TGTGCCAGCAGTTATACCGGGACACCGAATCAGCCCCAGCATTTT.

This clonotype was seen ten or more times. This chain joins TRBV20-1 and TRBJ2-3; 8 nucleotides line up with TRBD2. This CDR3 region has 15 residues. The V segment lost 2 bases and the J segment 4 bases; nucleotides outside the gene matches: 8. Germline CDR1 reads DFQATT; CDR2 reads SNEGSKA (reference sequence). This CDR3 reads CSARKSGLVSDTQYF. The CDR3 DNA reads TGCAGTGCTAGAAAGTCGGGACTAGTTTCAGATACGCAGTATTTT.

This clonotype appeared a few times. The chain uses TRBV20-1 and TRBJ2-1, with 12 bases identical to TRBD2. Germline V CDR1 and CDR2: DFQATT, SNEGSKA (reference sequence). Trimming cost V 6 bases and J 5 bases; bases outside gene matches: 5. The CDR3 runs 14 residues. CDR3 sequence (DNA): TGCAGTGCAAGACTAGCGGGAGCCCACAATGAGCAGTTCTTC. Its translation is CSARLAGAHNEQFF.

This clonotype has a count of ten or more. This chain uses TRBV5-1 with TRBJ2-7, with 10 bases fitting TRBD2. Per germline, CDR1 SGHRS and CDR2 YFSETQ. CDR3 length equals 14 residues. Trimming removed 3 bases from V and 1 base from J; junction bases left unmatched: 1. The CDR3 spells CASSWTSGSYEQYF. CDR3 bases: TGCGCCAGCAGCTGGACTAGCGGTTCCTACGAGCAGTACTTC.

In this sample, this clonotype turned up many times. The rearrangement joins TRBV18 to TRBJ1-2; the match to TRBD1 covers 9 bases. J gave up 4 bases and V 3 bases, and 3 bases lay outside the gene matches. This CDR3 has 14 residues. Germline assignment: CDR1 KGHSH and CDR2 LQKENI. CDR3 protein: CASSPSGQGYGYTF. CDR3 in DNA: TGTGCCAGCTCACCCTCGGGACAGGGCTATGGCTACACCTTC.

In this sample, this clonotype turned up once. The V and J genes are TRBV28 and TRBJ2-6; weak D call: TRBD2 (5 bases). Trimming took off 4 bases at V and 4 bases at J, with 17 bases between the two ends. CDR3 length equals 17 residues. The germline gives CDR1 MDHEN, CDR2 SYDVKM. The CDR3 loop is CASSYTIAGTGANVLTF. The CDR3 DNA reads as TGTGCCAGCAGTTATACCATCGCGGGTACCGGGGCCAACGTCCTGACTTTC.

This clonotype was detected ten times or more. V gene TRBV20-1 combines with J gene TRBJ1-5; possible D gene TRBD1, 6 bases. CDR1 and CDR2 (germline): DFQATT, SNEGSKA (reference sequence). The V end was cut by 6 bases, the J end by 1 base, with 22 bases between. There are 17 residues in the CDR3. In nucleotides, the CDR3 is TGCAGTGCCAAGGCTGTCCTGGGGGCTTTGAGCAATCAGCCCCAGCATTTT. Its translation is CSAKAVLGALSNQPQHF.

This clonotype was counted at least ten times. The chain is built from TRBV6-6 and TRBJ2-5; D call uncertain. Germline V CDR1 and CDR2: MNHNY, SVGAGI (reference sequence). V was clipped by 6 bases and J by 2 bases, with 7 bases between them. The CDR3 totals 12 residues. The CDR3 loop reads CASSGFQETQYF. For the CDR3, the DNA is TGTGCCAGCAGCGGGTTTCAAGAGACCCAGTACTTC.

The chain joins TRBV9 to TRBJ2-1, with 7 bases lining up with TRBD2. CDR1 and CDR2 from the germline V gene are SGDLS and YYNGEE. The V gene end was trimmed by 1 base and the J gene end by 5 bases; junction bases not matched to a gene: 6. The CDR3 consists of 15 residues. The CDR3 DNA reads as TGTGCCAGCAGCGTAACCTCTCTAGCGGACAATGAGCAGTTCTTC. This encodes CASSVTSLADNEQFF.

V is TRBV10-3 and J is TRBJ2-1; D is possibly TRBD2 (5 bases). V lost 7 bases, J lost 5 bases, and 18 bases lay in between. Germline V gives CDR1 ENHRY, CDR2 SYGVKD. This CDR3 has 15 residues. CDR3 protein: CAINRTPAPNNEQFF. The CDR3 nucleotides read TGTGCCATCAACCGGACTCCCGCCCCCAACAATGAGCAGTTCTTC.